The 16 T cell receptor beta chains below all came from one sample that was sequenced in a study of blood T cells in healthy people across ages. With a J-beta primer mix and a sample-barcoded 5' primer, a second PCR ran roughly 6 to 11 cycles. Each CDR3 protein gets one entry after TCRdb re-called the 5' RACE reads with MiXCR. This sample has about 830,000 distinct CDR3 sequences, with roughly 60% found just once. The sequenced sample was blood. The source of these receptors is a man younger than 40 in good health.

The chain joins TRBV20-1 to TRBJ2-2; 12 bases line up with TRBD2. CDR1 is DFQATT and CDR2 is SNEGSKA in the germline V gene (reference sequence). The junction had 4 bases not matched to a gene; V was cut back by 5 bases and J by 0 bases. There are 16 residues in the CDR3. The CDR3 sequence: CSALLAGGANTGELFF. CDR3 DNA: TGCAGTGCTCTACTAGCGGGGGGAGCGAACACCGGGGAGCTGTTTTTT.

This chain connects TRBV27 to TRBJ2-5; perhaps TRBD1 as D (6 bases). The J call may be incorrect, as the DNA end agrees better with TRBJ2-7. Germline CDR1 and CDR2: MNHEY and SMNVEV (reference sequence). The CDR3 has 14 residues. In DNA, the CDR3 is TGTGCCAGCAGTACAGGGTTGGGAGTCGACGAGCAGTACTTC. Protein sequence: CASSTGLGVDEQYF.

The chain carries TRBV12-3 or TRBV12-4 and TRBJ2-3; 11 nucleotides line up with TRBD2. V trimming: 2 bases; J trimming: 7 bases; junction bases outside the gene matches: 11. This CDR3 is 17 amino acids long. Here the CDR3 reads CASSLRLAGGNHYTQYF. CDR3 nucleotides: TGTGCCAGCAGTTTACGTCTAGCGGGGGGTAACCATTATACGCAGTATTTT.

The V gene is TRBV21-1, the J gene TRBJ2-7. TRBV21-1 is noted as a pseudogene. The CDR3 spans 11 residues. CDR3 region: CARSCVGEQYF. The CDR3 coding sequence is TGTGCCAGAAGTTGTGTCGGCGAGCAGTACTTC.

The chain joins TRBV7-9 to TRBJ2-3; D is uncertain. The CDR3 contains 16 residues. Germline loops: CDR1 SEHNR, CDR2 FQNEAQ (reference sequence). The V end was cut by 2 bases, the J end by 2 bases, with 14 bases between. This chain's CDR3 is CASSLTVRVNTDTQYF. CDR3 bases: TGTGCCAGCAGCTTAACGGTTCGGGTCAACACAGATACGCAGTATTTT.

V is TRBV12-3 or TRBV12-4 and J is TRBJ2-3, with 8 bases fitting TRBD1. V was pared by 4 bases and J by 4 bases, with 19 bases of the junction left unmatched. CDR3 length equals 19 residues. CDR3 nucleotide sequence: TGTGCCAGCAGTTCTGCAGCCCGGGACAGGCCTCGCCCCGCAGATACGCAGTATTTT. It specifies CASSSAARDRPRPADTQYF.

The chain uses TRBV4-2 and TRBJ2-1; D unclear. The CDR3 is 17 amino acids. Germline V CDR1 and CDR2: LGHNA, YNFKEQ. The V end lost 1 base, the J end lost 0 bases, and 13 bases lay between the germline ends. DNA for the CDR3: TGTGCCAGCAGCCAAGTACTACTCTCCAGCTCCTACAATGAGCAGTTCTTC. Amino acid sequence: CASSQVLLSSSYNEQFF.

The chain combines TRBV7-6 with TRBJ2-7; 7 bases map to TRBD1. The V segment lost 5 bases and the J segment 4 bases; nucleotides outside the gene matches: 11. The CDR3 runs to 15 residues. Looked up from germline, CDR1 is SGHVS and CDR2 is FNYEAQ. The CDR3 DNA reads as TGTGCCAGCAGCCCCACAGGGGTGGGATCTTACGAGCAGTACTTC. Translation gives CASSPTGVGSYEQYF.

CDR3 coding DNA: TGCGCCAGCAGCCAAGAACAGGGTCGATTCGGCTACACCTTC. This translates into CASSQEQGRFGYTF. The gene calls are TRBV5-1 and TRBJ1-2; D might be TRBD1 (6 bases). The CDR3 loop spans 14 amino acids. Trimming left V 4 bases short and J 8 bases short, with 18 bases between. From germline, CDR1 is SGHRS and CDR2 YFSETQ.

The J gene is TRBJ1-2, the V gene TRBV2, with 7 bases lining up with TRBD1. The CDR3 loop spans 15 amino acids. Germline V gives CDR1 SNHLY, CDR2 FYNNEI. With 10 bases clipped from V and 4 bases from J, the junction kept 15 bases outside the gene matches. CDR3 protein: CATSPEGARVYGYTF. CDR3 DNA: TGTGCCACCTCACCTGAGGGGGCAAGAGTCTATGGCTACACCTTC.

CDR3 nucleotide sequence: TGTGCCTGCAAACCGGGGCAGTCTAGTCCGGAAGCTTTCTTT. This encodes CACKPGQSSPEAFF. This chain joins TRBV7-3 and TRBJ1-1; D might be TRBD1 (5 bases). CDR3 length: 14 amino acids. CDR1 SGHTA and CDR2 FQGTGA come from the germline V gene. Between the trimmed V and J ends, which lost 11 bases and 8 bases, there was a span of 24 bases.

The table lists this clonotype with a count of one. The chain employs TRBV2 and TRBJ2-1; perhaps TRBD2 as D (5 bases). V was cut by 7 bases and J by 5 bases, with 21 bases left in between. The V gene's germline CDR1 is SNHLY and CDR2 FYNNEI. The CDR3 is 16 amino acids. CDR3 in DNA: TGTGCCAGCATGCCTGGACTCCCCATGCCCCACAATGAGCAGTTCTTC. Amino acid sequence: CASMPGLPMPHNEQFF.

The gene calls are TRBV12-3 or TRBV12-4 and TRBJ2-1; TRBD2 agrees at 8 bases. V dropped 6 bases and J dropped 3; count of bases not matched to a gene: 10. CDR3 size: 16 residues. The CDR3 DNA is TGTGCCAGCAGCACCCTCGGGAGGGGCAGCTACAATGAGCAGTTCTTC. This gives the protein CASSTLGRGSYNEQFF.

V and J are TRBV6-6 and TRBJ1-1, with 7 positions matching TRBD1. Germline CDR1 reads MNHNY; CDR2 reads SVGAGI (reference sequence). With V trimmed by 7 bases and J by 1 base, 9 bases remained unmatched. This CDR3 is built from 15 residues. The CDR3 is CASTTPTGTNTEAFF. In DNA form, the CDR3 reads TGTGCCAGCACAACCCCGACAGGGACGAACACTGAAGCTTTCTTT.

In its sample, this clonotype was seen a few times. The V call is TRBV5-1, the J call TRBJ2-6; D call uncertain. Germline-derived CDR1 and CDR2 are SGHRS and YFSETQ. Trimming shortened V by 6 bases and J by 0 bases, and 7 bases separated the two germline ends. There are 14 residues in the CDR3. CDR3 sequence: CASKPSSGANVLTF. The CDR3 DNA follows: TGCGCCAGCAAACCGAGCTCTGGGGCCAACGTCCTGACTTTC.

V is TRBV12-3 or TRBV12-4 and J is TRBJ2-5; TRBD1 agrees at 10 bases. Losses at the gene ends were 0 bases for V and 2 bases for J; bases not matched to a gene: 9. The length of the CDR3 is 18 residues. The CDR3 sequence: CASSLAGGDRGLQETQYF. As DNA, the CDR3 is TGTGCCAGCAGTTTAGCTGGGGGGGACAGGGGATTACAAGAGACCCAGTACTTC.